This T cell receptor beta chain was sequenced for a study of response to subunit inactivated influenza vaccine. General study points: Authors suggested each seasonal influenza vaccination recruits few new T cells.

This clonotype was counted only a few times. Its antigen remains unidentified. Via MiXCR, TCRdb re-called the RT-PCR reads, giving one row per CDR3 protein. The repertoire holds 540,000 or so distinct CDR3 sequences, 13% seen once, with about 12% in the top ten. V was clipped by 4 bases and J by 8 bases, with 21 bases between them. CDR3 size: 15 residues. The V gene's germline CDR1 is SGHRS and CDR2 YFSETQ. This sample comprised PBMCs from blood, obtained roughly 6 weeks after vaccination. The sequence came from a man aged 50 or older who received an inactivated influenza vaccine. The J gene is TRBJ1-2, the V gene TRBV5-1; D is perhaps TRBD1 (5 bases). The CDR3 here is CASSPGAGEISGYTF. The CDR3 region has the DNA TGCGCCAGCAGCCCAGGAGCGGGGGAGATAAGCGGCTACACCTTC.